The next 19 T cell receptor beta chains were all read from a single sample in a study of blood T cells in healthy people across ages. Primers used in a second PCR of about 6 to 11 cycles were a sample-barcoded 5' primer and a J-beta primer mix. One entry per CDR3 protein results from TCRdb running MiXCR on the 5' RACE reads. The table shows roughly 720,000 distinct CDR3 sequences, with about 55% occurring only once. Material for sequencing was blood. These TCRs come from a man aged 80 or over in good health.

This clonotype was detected a few times. CDR3 residues: CAISESGAGGNYNEQFF. DNA for the CDR3: TGTGCCATCAGTGAGTCCGGAGCGGGAGGCAATTACAATGAGCAGTTCTTC. The chain has TRBV10-3 and TRBJ2-1; TRBD2 agrees at 9 bases. The germline CDR1 and CDR2 sequences are ENHRY and SYGVKD. J lost 4 bases, V lost 0 bases, and 7 bases had no gene match. The CDR3 runs 17 residues.

This clonotype was counted a few times. This chain joins TRBV27 and TRBJ2-4, with 13 bases identical to TRBD2. The J call may be mistaken, given a closer DNA end match to TRBJ2-7. From germline, CDR1 is MNHEY and CDR2 SMNVEV (reference sequence). The CDR3 runs to 14 residues. The CDR3 DNA sequence: TGTGCCAGCAGTTCGACTAGCGGGAGGAGCGAGCAGTACTTC. Translation gives CASSSTSGRSEQYF.

The chain uses TRBV6-7 and TRBJ2-6; 7 bases are shared with TRBD1. TRBV6-7 is treated as an ORF (open reading frame) with a function not yet certain. With 5 bases clipped from V and 0 bases from J, the junction kept 10 bases outside the gene matches. This CDR3 is built from 18 residues. DNA for the CDR3: TGTGCCAGCAGTCCCCCCGACAGGGAGCCCTCTGGGGCCAACGTCCTGACTTTC. Its translation is CASSPPDREPSGANVLTF.

V and J are TRBV10-3 and TRBJ2-7; 11 positions agree with TRBD1. Germline V gene lookup returns CDR1 ENHRY and CDR2 SYGVKD. Losses at the gene ends were 11 bases for V and 0 bases for J; bases not matched to a gene: 18. There are 18 residues in the CDR3. The CDR3 coding sequence is TGTGCCGTAGCGCCGGTGGGACAGGGGGTTTCGAGCTCCTACGAGCAGTACTTC. It translates to CAVAPVGQGVSSSYEQYF.

In its sample, this clonotype was seen a few times. This sequence joins TRBV29-1 and TRBJ1-2; D might be TRBD1 (5 bases). CDR3 length equals 10 residues. Looked up from germline, CDR1 is SQVTM and CDR2 is ANQGSEA. The V gene lost 4 bases and the J gene lost 12 bases, with 12 bases spanning the gap. This CDR3 is CSVGDRDHTF. CDR3 DNA sequence: TGCAGCGTTGGGGACCGGGACCACACCTTC. The entire variable domain, with the rest obtained from reference TRBV29-1 and TRBJ1-2, is as follows: SAVISQKPSRDICQRGTSLTIQCQVDSQVTMMFWYRQQPGQSLTLIATANQGSEATYESGFVIDKFPISRPNLTFSTLTVSNMSPEDSSIYLCSVGDRDHTFGSGTRLTVV.

The chain couples TRBV5-1 to TRBJ1-5, with a tentative D call TRBD1 (6 bases). The CDR3 totals 15 residues. Germline V CDR1 and CDR2: SGHRS, YFSETQ. V gave up 3 bases and J gave up 4 bases, with 14 bases separating them. For the CDR3, the DNA is TGCGCCAGCAGCTCGACAGGCTCTCCGAATCAGCCCCAGCATTTT. It is translated as CASSSTGSPNQPQHF.

In the case of this clonotype: This may be a read error: a much more frequent sequence differs by one nucleotide. The chain recombines TRBV29-1 with TRBJ2-5; 7 bases are a match to TRBD1. Germline CDR1 SQVTM, CDR2 ANQGSEA. This CDR3 has 12 amino acids. The CDR3 region is CSAGTAQETLYF. CDR3 DNA: TGCAGCGCTGGGACAGCTCAAGAGACCCTGTACTTC.

The chain joins TRBV5-1 to TRBJ2-5, with D possibly TRBD1 on 5 matching bases. Per germline, CDR1 SGHRS and CDR2 YFSETQ. V lost 0 bases and J 2 bases, leaving 11 bases between the germline ends. The CDR3 is 15 residues long. CDR3 in DNA: TGCGCCAGCAGCTTGGCAGGGTCTCCTCAAGAGACCCAGTACTTC. Amino acid sequence: CASSLAGSPQETQYF.

CDR3 in DNA: TGTGCCAGCACTCCACCTGGGGGGCTCGAGCAGTACTTC. It encodes CASTPPGGLEQYF. V gene TRBV12-3 or TRBV12-4 combines with J gene TRBJ2-7; D assignment may be TRBD1 or TRBD2 (6 bases each). V lost 7 bases to trimming and J lost 6 bases, with 16 bases between them. The CDR3 is made up of 13 amino acids.

V usage is TRBV12-3 or TRBV12-4 and J usage is TRBJ2-1; perhaps TRBD2 as D (7 bases). Trimming took off 4 bases at V and 6 bases at J, with 19 bases between the two ends. There are 16 residues in the CDR3. This CDR3 reads CASSSAGAGVVNEQFF. Here the CDR3 DNA reads TGTGCCAGCAGTTCCGCGGGGGCGGGAGTCGTCAATGAGCAGTTCTTC.

The chain links TRBV7-2 to TRBJ2-3, with 9 bases fitting TRBD2. Germline values: CDR1 SGHTA, CDR2 FQGNSA. This CDR3 has 15 amino acids. J was trimmed by 14 bases and V by 5 bases; bases with no gene match: 17. CDR3 coding DNA: TGTGCCAGCAGCCCGTCTAGCGGGAAGCACAGATACGCGTATTTT. It translates to CASSPSSGKHRYAYF.

Turning to this clonotype: The DNA is left out, because the CDR3 cannot be placed on it with certainty; the CDR3 is given as TCRdb lists it. The CDR3 here is CASSPKGVAGGTGELFF. The V gene is TRBV21-1, the J gene TRBJ2-2; the D call of TRBD2 is as the table states it, not checked on the DNA. TRBV21-1 is given as a pseudogene. The CDR3 has 17 residues if both end residues are counted.

This clonotype was recorded at least ten times. V usage is TRBV7-3 and J usage is TRBJ2-3; 9 bases map to TRBD2. Germline CDR1 is SGHTA and CDR2 is FQGTGA. With 0 bases clipped from V and 3 bases from J, the junction kept 1 base outside the gene matches. The CDR3 consists of 15 residues. CDR3 bases: TGTGCCAGCAGCTTAACGAGCGGGAGGACAGATACGCAGTATTTT. It yields the protein CASSLTSGRTDTQYF.

This clonotype was found once. A much larger clone differs from this one at a single base, so this may be a read error. The chain uses TRBV20-1 and TRBJ2-7; 7 bases align to TRBD2. Germline V lookup: CDR1 DFQATT, CDR2 SNEGSKA (reference sequence). V dropped 3 bases and J dropped 7; count of bases not matched to a gene: 12. This CDR3 has 14 amino acids. CDR3 in amino acids: CSASPAGLFGEQYF. CDR3 coding DNA: TGCAGTGCTAGCCCTGCGGGACTATTCGGGGAGCAGTACTTC.

The sample holds one count of this clonotype. V and J are TRBV5-8 and TRBJ2-1; TRBD2 might be the D (5 bases). The J call could be wrong; TRBJ2-7 is a better fit for the DNA end. Germline V gene lookup returns CDR1 SGHTS and CDR2 YDEGEE. This CDR3 is 17 amino acids long. The CDR3 region has the DNA TGTGCCAGCAGCTTGGCCGGGGTAGGTAGCTCCTACAATGAGCAGTACTTC. This codes for CASSLAGVGSSYNEQYF.

The chain has TRBV24-1 and TRBJ2-5; 7 nucleotides agree with TRBD1. Germline assignment: CDR1 KGHDR and CDR2 SFDVKD. This CDR3 has 16 amino acids. Trimming at V came to 0 bases and at J to 11 bases, leaving 14 bases not matched to a gene. Here the CDR3 DNA reads TGTGCCACCAGTGATTTGCAGGGGGTCCGAAACAATGAGCAGTACTTC. This codes for CATSDLQGVRNNEQYF.

The genes are TRBV6-6 and TRBJ2-5, with D hard to call. The germline gives CDR1 MNHNY, CDR2 SVGAGI (reference sequence). V was shortened by 2 bases and J by 6 bases, with 1 base between the two germline ends. CDR3 length equals 10 residues. CDR3 sequence: CASSYQTQYF. CDR3 nucleotide sequence: TGTGCCAGCAGTTACCAGACCCAGTACTTC.

The rearrangement links TRBV3-1 to TRBJ2-1; D possibly corresponds to TRBD1 (5 bases). The length of the CDR3 is 14 residues. From germline, CDR1 is LGHDT and CDR2 YNNKEL (reference sequence). Deletions cut 0 bases from V and 10 bases from J, with 13 bases between. This chain's CDR3 is CASSQEFQGREQFF. As DNA, the CDR3 is TGTGCCAGCAGCCAAGAGTTCCAGGGTAGGGAGCAGTTCTTC.

The rearrangement links TRBV25-1 to TRBJ2-7, with D possibly TRBD2 on 6 matching bases. The CDR3 length is 11 residues. Between the trimmed V and J ends, which lost 4 bases and 9 bases, there was a span of 10 bases. Germline CDR1 reads MGHDK; CDR2 reads SYGVNS. CDR3 sequence (DNA): TGTGCCAGCAGTGGGGGACTTTCGCAGTACTTC. This encodes CASSGGLSQYF.